A single sample is the source of the 27 T cell receptor beta chains below, sequenced in a study of T cell responses to AZD1222 COVID-19 vaccine. Sequenced by immunoSEQ multiplex PCR; TCRdb stores in-frame clones only, minus some. In the table there are over 110,000 clones, approximately 90% of which are singletons. Sequenced material: peripheral blood, taken 28 days after the second AZD1222 dose. The receptors derive from an adult who received the AZD1222 COVID-19 vaccine.

The V and J genes are TRBV5-4 and TRBJ1-6, with 10 bases matching TRBD1. Germline V gene sequence: CDR1 SGHNT, CDR2 YYREEE (reference sequence). The J segment lost 10 bases and the V segment lost 4 bases, leaving 8 bases of the junction unmatched. The CDR3 is 15 residues long. CDR3 DNA sequence: TGTGCCAGCAGCGGAGGACAGGGGGTGGAATCACCCCTCCACTTT. Translated: CASSGGQGVESPLHF.

The chain recombines TRBV27 with TRBJ1-1; 7 nucleotides line up with TRBD1. After removal of 6 bases from V and 0 bases from J, the junction contained 10 bases not matched to a gene. The V gene's germline CDR1 is MNHEY and CDR2 SMNVEV (reference sequence). The CDR3 totals 16 residues. The CDR3 sequence: CASRGSGQSMNTEAFF. DNA of the CDR3: TGTGCCAGCAGGGGGTCGGGACAGTCCATGAACACTGAAGCTTTCTTT.

The rearrangement joins TRBV4-3 to TRBJ1-6; D unresolved. V was trimmed by 0 bases and J by 4 bases, leaving 7 bases between them. Germline-derived CDR1 and CDR2 are LGHNA and YSLEER. The CDR3 spans 15 residues. This CDR3 is CASSQEWSYNSPLHF. In nucleotides, the CDR3 is TGCGCCAGCAGCCAAGAATGGAGTTATAATTCACCCCTCCACTTT.

V gene TRBV10-3 combines with J gene TRBJ1-2; TRBD1 might be the D (6 bases). This CDR3 is 12 amino acids long. Germline CDR1 reads ENHRY; CDR2 reads SYGVKD. V was pared by 6 bases and J by 8 bases, with 13 bases between. The CDR3 here is CAISFADRGYTF. For the CDR3, the DNA is TGTGCCATCAGCTTCGCGGACAGAGGCTACACCTTC.

The chain links TRBV27 to TRBJ2-2, with 8 bases lining up with TRBD2. V trimming: 7 bases; J trimming: 9 bases; junction bases outside the gene matches: 13. CDR1 is MNHEY, CDR2 SMNVEV, per germline (reference sequence). The CDR3 has 15 amino acids. The CDR3 DNA reads as TGTGCCAGCACCGGGACTAGATCTGTACTAAGGGAGCTGTTTTTT. As protein: CASTGTRSVLRELFF.

J is TRBJ2-6 and V is TRBV27; D is uncertain. The germline gives CDR1 MNHEY, CDR2 SMNVEV (reference sequence). The CDR3 extends over 17 amino acids. Trimming removed 6 bases from V and 0 bases from J, with 15 bases in between. CDR3 residues: CASSPGSWSSGANVLTF. The CDR3 DNA sequence: TGTGCCAGCAGCCCTGGAAGTTGGTCCTCTGGGGCCAACGTCCTGACTTTC.

The V call is TRBV10-3, the J call TRBJ2-7; D may match TRBD1 or TRBD2 (6 bases each). V lost 8 bases to trimming and J lost 1 base, with 15 bases between them. The CDR3 has 14 residues. Germline V gene data show CDR1 as ENHRY and CDR2 as SYGVKD. This CDR3 reads CAIGKGDSSYEQYF. CDR3 DNA sequence: TGTGCCATCGGTAAGGGGGACTCATCCTACGAGCAGTACTTC.

This chain connects TRBV18 to TRBJ2-1, with a possible D match to TRBD1 (6 bases). The CDR3 covers 17 residues. The V end lost 3 bases, the J end lost 3 bases, and 18 bases lay between the germline ends. In germline, CDR1 is KGHSH, CDR2 LQKENI. As DNA, the CDR3 is TGTGCCAGCTCACCGGCCGCCGGGACAATCGTCTACAATGAGCAGTTCTTC. Translation: CASSPAAGTIVYNEQFF.

This clone was observed a handful of times. The V and J genes are TRBV27 and TRBJ2-4; tentative D call: TRBD1 (6 bases). There are 16 residues in the CDR3. Germline V gene sequence: CDR1 MNHEY, CDR2 SMNVEV (reference sequence). V lost 6 bases and J 4 bases, leaving 19 bases between the germline ends. The CDR3 DNA is TGTGCCAGCAGCCGGGACATAGCCGTCTATAAAAACATTCAGTACTTC. Protein: CASSRDIAVYKNIQYF.

Details on this clone: Other nucleotide sequences from this sample produce the same CDR3. The rearrangement uses TRBV4-3 and TRBJ2-2; D may be TRBD1 or TRBD2 (5 bases each). CDR1 and CDR2 from the germline V gene are LGHNA and YSLEER. The ends were cut back, 1 base at V and 6 bases at J, with 15 bases in the middle. The CDR3 contains 16 residues. CDR3 amino acids: CASSQGWGSAAGELFF. Here the CDR3 DNA reads TGCGCCAGCAGCCAAGGGTGGGGGTCGGCGGCCGGGGAGCTGTTTTTT.

This rearrangement joins TRBV5-5 to TRBJ1-3, with 9 nucleotides matching TRBD1. The V and J ends lost 1 base and 2 bases, in that order; junction bases with no gene match: 1. This CDR3 is 15 amino acids long. Germline-derived CDR1 and CDR2 are SGHKS and YYEKEE (reference sequence). The CDR3 coding sequence is TGTGCCAGCAGCTTGTACAGGGGGCCTGGAAACACCATATATTTT. This translates into CASSLYRGPGNTIYF.

The chain recombines TRBV29-1 with TRBJ1-1, with TRBD1 identical over 7 bases. The CDR3 is made up of 12 amino acids. V gave up 7 bases and J gave up 0 bases; unmatched junction bases: 2. Germline lookup yields CDR1 SQVTM and CDR2 ANQGSEA. The CDR3 loop is CSGDSLNTEAFF. The DNA for the CDR3 is TGCAGCGGGGACAGCCTGAACACTGAAGCTTTCTTT.

The chain combines TRBV5-4 with TRBJ1-2; 11 bases are shared with TRBD1. CDR1 SGHNT and CDR2 YYREEE come from the germline V gene (reference sequence). The junction had 5 bases not matched to a gene; V was cut back by 4 bases and J by 0 bases. The CDR3 spans 16 residues. CDR3 region: CASSAGTGGTNYGYTF. The CDR3 DNA follows: TGTGCCAGCAGCGCAGGGACAGGGGGAACTAACTATGGCTACACCTTC.

The V gene is TRBV5-1, the J gene TRBJ2-3; D could derive from TRBD1 or TRBD2 (5 bases each). CDR1 and CDR2 from the germline V gene are SGHRS and YFSETQ. This CDR3 comprises 15 residues. With 5 bases removed from V and 0 bases from J, the gap between germline ends came to 13 bases. The chain's CDR3 is CASRGEPLSTDTQYF. CDR3 DNA sequence: TGCGCCAGCAGGGGGGAACCCTTAAGCACAGATACGCAGTATTTT.

The chain uses TRBV7-8 and TRBJ1-1; D gene uncertain. V was trimmed by 0 bases and J by 1 base, leaving 15 bases between them. Germline V CDR1 and CDR2: SGHVS, FQNEAQ. This CDR3 spans 17 amino acids. CDR3 protein: CASSLAPWSVENTEAFF. The CDR3 nucleotides read TGTGCCAGCAGCTTAGCCCCCTGGTCGGTGGAGAACACTGAAGCTTTCTTT.

The chain joins TRBV2 to TRBJ2-1; D is possibly TRBD2 (5 bases). CDR1 is SNHLY, CDR2 FYNNEI, per germline. Trimming removed 8 bases at V and 6 bases at J, with 11 bases between. The CDR3 is 12 residues long. The CDR3 DNA reads TGTGCCAGCGGACGGGGATTCAATGAGCAGTTCTTC. Its translation is CASGRGFNEQFF.

This clone came up once. The V call is TRBV24-1, the J call TRBJ2-5; TRBD1 might be the D (5 bases). The germline gives CDR1 KGHDR, CDR2 SFDVKD. CDR3 length: 14 residues. V was clipped by 2 bases and J by 5 bases, with 11 bases between them. The CDR3 DNA sequence: TGTGCCACCAGTGATTCGGCAGGGCGGGAGACCCAGTACTTC. This sequence encodes CATSDSAGRETQYF.

The rearrangement links TRBV2 to TRBJ2-7; D uncertain. Germline V gives CDR1 SNHLY, CDR2 FYNNEI. Between the trimmed V and J ends, which lost 3 bases and 4 bases, there was a span of 4 bases. The CDR3 runs 11 residues. The CDR3 DNA reads TGTGCCAGCAGTGAGGGTTACGAGCAGTACGTC. Its protein is CASSEGYEQYV.

The rearrangement links TRBV5-6 to TRBJ2-7; 8 bases fit TRBD2. Trimming removed 4 bases from V and 3 bases from J; junction bases left unmatched: 9. The CDR3 is made up of 15 amino acids. Germline V gene sequence: CDR1 SGHDT, CDR2 YYEEEE. The CDR3 loop is CASSPDRGGYYEQYV. CDR3 bases: TGTGCCAGCAGCCCGGACCGGGGGGGATACTACGAGCAGTACGTC.

The J gene is TRBJ2-7, the V gene TRBV5-1; 9 nucleotides match TRBD2. V lost 2 bases to trimming and J lost 4 bases; unmatched junction nucleotides: 10. The germline gives CDR1 SGHRS, CDR2 YFSETQ. The CDR3 is made up of 16 amino acids. The CDR3, as DNA: TGCGCCAGCAGCTTCGGAGCGGGAGGAGGAGCGTACGAGCAGTACTTC. Translated, it gives CASSFGAGGGAYEQYF.

The gene calls are TRBV5-1 and TRBJ1-1, with 9 positions matching TRBD1. Unmatched junction bases numbered 13, after V lost 3 bases and J lost 10 bases. CDR1 SGHRS and CDR2 YFSETQ come from the germline V gene. This CDR3 contains 15 residues. CDR3 DNA sequence: TGCGCCAGCAGCTGGTACAGGGGGCTGCGGGTTAGAGCTTTCTTT. Its protein product is CASSWYRGLRVRAFF.

This clone has just one count. The chain carries TRBV29-1 and TRBJ2-1; D may be TRBD1 or TRBD2 (6 bases each). CDR1 and CDR2 (germline): SQVTM, ANQGSEA. Trimming removed 6 bases at V and 9 bases at J, with 15 bases between. CDR3 length: 12 residues. This CDR3 reads CSVEGGAGEQFF. CDR3 nucleotide sequence: TGCAGCGTGGAGGGGGGAGCAGGTGAGCAGTTCTTC.

J is TRBJ1-2 and V is TRBV10-3, with D unresolved. Trimming removed 0 bases at V and 4 bases at J, with 3 bases between. CDR3 length: 12 residues. Germline CDR1 ENHRY, CDR2 SYGVKD. The CDR3, as DNA: TGTGCCATCAGTGAGTCGGGCTATGGCTACACCTTC. Translation: CAISESGYGYTF.

V and J are TRBV14 and TRBJ1-1; D is unclear. Germline lookup yields CDR1 SGHDN and CDR2 FVKESK. The CDR3 is 14 amino acids. V gave up 4 bases and J gave up 0 bases, with 9 bases separating them. In nucleotides, the CDR3 is TGTGCCAGCAGCCTAGTAGCCATGAACACTGAAGCTTTCTTT. It is translated as CASSLVAMNTEAFF.

The chain links TRBV19 to TRBJ2-7, with D perhaps matching TRBD1 or TRBD2 (5 bases each). Germline V lookup: CDR1 LNHDA, CDR2 SQIVND (reference sequence). This CDR3 is 12 amino acids long. Trimming pared 3 bases from V and 5 bases from J, leaving 8 bases between. The CDR3 DNA follows: TGTGCCAGTAGTATTGAGGGGAACGAGCAGTACGTC. Translating gives CASSIEGNEQYV.

V is TRBV12-3 or TRBV12-4 and J is TRBJ1-2, with TRBD1 matching 11 bases. CDR3 size: 13 residues. V shed 6 bases, J shed 6 bases, and the junction held 3 bases outside the gene matches. The CDR3 spells CASSGTGGNGYTF. The CDR3 DNA is TGTGCCAGCAGCGGGACAGGGGGAAATGGCTACACCTTC.

A word on this clone: The identical CDR3 is also encoded by other nucleotide sequences in the sample. J is TRBJ1-1 and V is TRBV7-2; D not resolved. The CDR3 is 14 residues long. With 0 bases removed from V and 0 bases from J, the gap between germline ends came to 5 bases. CDR1 SGHTA and CDR2 FQGNSA come from the germline V gene. The DNA of the CDR3 is TGTGCCAGCAGCTTAGCTGGTTTGAACACTGAAGCTTTCTTT. As protein: CASSLAGLNTEAFF.